This T cell receptor (beta chain) was found in a study of CD8 T cells in ankylosing spondylitis. General study points: Enrichment of disease-linked clones was reportedly significant in matched ankylosing spondylitis synovial fluid. Clones linked with disease were CD8+ and fairly uncommon in the peripheral blood. Reactive arthritis synovial fluid and blood were previously reported to contain some motif variants. A TCR beta motif of 8 or 9 highly homologous variants appeared characteristic of ankylosing spondylitis blood.

Of note for this clonotype: What it binds is unknown.

TCRdb recomputed calls from the 5' RACE reads with MiXCR, one row per CDR3 protein. The sample has approximately 290,000 distinct CDR3 sequences, less than 25% seen once. This receptor was identified in a female donor with ankylosing spondylitis or in good health (not recorded which). Sequencing was done on a sample of blood, either unsorted or a sorted T cell fraction (not recorded which).

The DNA of the CDR3 is TGTGCCTGGAGATCCGTGGGGGAGCTGTTTTTT. This sequence encodes CAWRSVGELFF. The chain joins TRBV30 to TRBJ2-2; D is unresolved. The germline V gene has CDR1 GTSNPN and CDR2 SVGIG (reference sequence). V lost 3 bases and J lost 8, with 7 bases in between. The CDR3 has 11 amino acids. Supplemented by reference TRBV30 and TRBJ2-2, the full variable domain reads SQTIHQWPATLVQPVGSPLSLECTVEGTSNPNLYWYRQAAGRGLQLLFYSVGIGQISSEVPQNLSASRPQDRQFILSSKKLLLSDSGFYLCAWRSVGELFFGEGSRLTVL.